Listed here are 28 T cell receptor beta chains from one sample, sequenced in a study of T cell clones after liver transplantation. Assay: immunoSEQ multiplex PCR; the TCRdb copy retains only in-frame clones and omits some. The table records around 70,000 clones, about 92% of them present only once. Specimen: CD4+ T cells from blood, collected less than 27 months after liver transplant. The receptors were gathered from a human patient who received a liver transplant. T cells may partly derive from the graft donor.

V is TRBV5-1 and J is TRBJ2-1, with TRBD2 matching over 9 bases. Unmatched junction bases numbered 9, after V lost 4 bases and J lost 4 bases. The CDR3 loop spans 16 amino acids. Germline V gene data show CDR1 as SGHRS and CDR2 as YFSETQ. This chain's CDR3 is CASSPGPSGKYNEQFF. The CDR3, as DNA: TGCGCCAGCAGCCCAGGGCCTAGCGGGAAGTACAATGAGCAGTTCTTC.

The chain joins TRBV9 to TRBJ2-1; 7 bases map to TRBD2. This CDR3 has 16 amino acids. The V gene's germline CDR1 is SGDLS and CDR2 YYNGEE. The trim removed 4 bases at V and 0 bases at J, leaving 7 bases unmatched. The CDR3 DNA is TGTGCCAGCAGCTTTTCTAGCGGAAGCTCCTACAATGAGCAGTTCTTC. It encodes CASSFSSGSSYNEQFF.

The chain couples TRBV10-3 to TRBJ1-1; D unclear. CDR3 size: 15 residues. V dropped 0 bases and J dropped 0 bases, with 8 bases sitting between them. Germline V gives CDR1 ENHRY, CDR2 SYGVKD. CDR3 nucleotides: TGTGCCATCAGTGAGTCGACTCGGCTGAACACTGAAGCTTTCTTT. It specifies CAISESTRLNTEAFF.

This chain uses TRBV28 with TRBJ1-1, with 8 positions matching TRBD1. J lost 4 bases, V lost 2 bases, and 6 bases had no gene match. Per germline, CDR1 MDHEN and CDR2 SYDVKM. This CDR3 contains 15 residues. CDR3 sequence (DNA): TGTGCCAGCAGTTTAGTCCAGGGGGCAGGCACTGAAGCTTTCTTT. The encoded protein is CASSLVQGAGTEAFF.

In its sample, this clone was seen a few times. CDR3 amino acids: CASTRTGGPETQYF. CDR3 sequence (DNA): TGTGCCAGTACCAGGACGGGAGGCCCAGAGACCCAGTACTTC. The chain links TRBV19 to TRBJ2-5; 7 nucleotides agree with TRBD2. The V segment lost 7 bases and the J segment 4 bases; nucleotides outside the gene matches: 9. The CDR3 loop spans 14 amino acids. Germline values: CDR1 LNHDA, CDR2 SQIVND (reference sequence).

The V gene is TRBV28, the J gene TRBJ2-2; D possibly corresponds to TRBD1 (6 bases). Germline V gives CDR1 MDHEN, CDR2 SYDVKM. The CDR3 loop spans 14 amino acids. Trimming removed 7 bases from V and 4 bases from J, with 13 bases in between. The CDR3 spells CASKAGAVTGELFF. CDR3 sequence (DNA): TGTGCCAGCAAGGCAGGGGCGGTCACCGGGGAGCTGTTTTTT.

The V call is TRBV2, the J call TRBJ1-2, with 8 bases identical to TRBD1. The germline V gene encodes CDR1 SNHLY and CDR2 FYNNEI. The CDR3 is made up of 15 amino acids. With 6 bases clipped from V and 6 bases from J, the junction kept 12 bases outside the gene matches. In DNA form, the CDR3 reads TGTGCCAGCAGAGACGACGCCCAGGGACAGGATGGCTACACCTTC. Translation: CASRDDAQGQDGYTF.

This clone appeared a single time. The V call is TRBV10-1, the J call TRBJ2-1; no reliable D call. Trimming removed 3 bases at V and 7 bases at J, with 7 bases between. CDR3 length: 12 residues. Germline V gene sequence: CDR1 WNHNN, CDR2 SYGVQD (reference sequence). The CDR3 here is CASSDGANEQFF. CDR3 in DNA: TGCGCCAGCAGTGATGGCGCGAATGAGCAGTTCTTC.

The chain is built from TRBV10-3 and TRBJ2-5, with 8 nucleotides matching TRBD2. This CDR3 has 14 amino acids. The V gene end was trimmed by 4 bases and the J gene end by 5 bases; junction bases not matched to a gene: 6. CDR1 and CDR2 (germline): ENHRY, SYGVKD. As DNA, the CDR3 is TGTGCCATCAGTGGAGACGCGGGAGGTGAGACCCAGTACTTC. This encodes CAISGDAGGETQYF.

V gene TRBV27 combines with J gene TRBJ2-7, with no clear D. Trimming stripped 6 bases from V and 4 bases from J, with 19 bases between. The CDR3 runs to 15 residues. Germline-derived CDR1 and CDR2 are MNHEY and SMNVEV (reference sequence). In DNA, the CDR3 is TGTGCCAGCAGCCGGACGCCCCCCGCGCTTTACGAGCAGTACTTC. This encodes CASSRTPPALYEQYF.

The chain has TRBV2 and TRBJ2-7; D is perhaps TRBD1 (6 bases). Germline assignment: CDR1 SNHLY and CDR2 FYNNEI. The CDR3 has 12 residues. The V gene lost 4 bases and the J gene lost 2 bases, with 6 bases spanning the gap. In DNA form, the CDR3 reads TGTGCCAGCAGTGGGACAGCCTACGAGCAGTACTTC. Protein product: CASSGTAYEQYF.

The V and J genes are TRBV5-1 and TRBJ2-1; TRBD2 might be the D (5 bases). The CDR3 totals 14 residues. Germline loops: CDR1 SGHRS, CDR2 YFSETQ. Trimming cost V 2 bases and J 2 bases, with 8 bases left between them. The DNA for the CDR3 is TGCGCCAGCAGCTTCGAACTAGCCTACAATGAGCAGTTCTTC. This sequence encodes CASSFELAYNEQFF.

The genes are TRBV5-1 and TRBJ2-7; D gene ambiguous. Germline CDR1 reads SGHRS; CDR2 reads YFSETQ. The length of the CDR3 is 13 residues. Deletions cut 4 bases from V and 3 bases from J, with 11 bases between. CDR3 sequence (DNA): TGCGCCAGCAGCGGGATACACTACTACGAGCAGTACTTC. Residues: CASSGIHYYEQYF. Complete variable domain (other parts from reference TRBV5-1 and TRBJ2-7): KAGVTQTPRYLIKTRGQQVTLSCSPISGHRSVSWYQQTPGQGLQFLFEYFSETQRNKGNFPGRFSGRQFSNSRSEMNVSTLELGDSALYLCASSGIHYYEQYFGPGTRLTVT.

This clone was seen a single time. This chain's CDR3 is CASSLGTSGHYEQYF. The CDR3 nucleotides are TGTGCCAGCAGCTTAGGGACTAGCGGGCACTACGAGCAGTACTTC. V usage is TRBV7-2 and J usage is TRBJ2-7, with 11 nucleotides matching TRBD2. CDR1 and CDR2 (germline): SGHTA, FQGNSA. The V segment lost 1 base and the J segment 3 bases; nucleotides outside the gene matches: 2. The CDR3 runs 15 residues.

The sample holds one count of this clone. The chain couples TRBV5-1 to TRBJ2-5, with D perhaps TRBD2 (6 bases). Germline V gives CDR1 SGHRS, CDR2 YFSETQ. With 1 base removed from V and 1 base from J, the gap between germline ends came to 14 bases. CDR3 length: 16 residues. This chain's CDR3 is CASSLRFLGGQETQYF. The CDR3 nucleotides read TGCGCCAGCAGCTTGAGATTTTTGGGGGGCCAAGAGACCCAGTACTTC.

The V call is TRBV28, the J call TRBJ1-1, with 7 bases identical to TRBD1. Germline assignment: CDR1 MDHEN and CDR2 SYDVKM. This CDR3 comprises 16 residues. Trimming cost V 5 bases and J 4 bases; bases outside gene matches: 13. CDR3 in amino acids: CASSLGGPGRGTEAFF. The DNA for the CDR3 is TGTGCCAGCAGTCTAGGGGGCCCGGGTAGGGGCACTGAAGCTTTCTTT.

The CDR3 DNA follows: TGCGCCAGCAGCTTGGCGAGAGGGACAGGGACAGATACGCAGTATTTT. This sequence encodes CASSLARGTGTDTQYF. V gene TRBV5-1 combines with J gene TRBJ2-3; 9 bases agree with TRBD1. Per the germline V gene, CDR1 is SGHRS and CDR2 is YFSETQ. The J segment lost 3 bases and the V segment lost 0 bases, leaving 5 bases of the junction unmatched. CDR3 size: 16 residues.

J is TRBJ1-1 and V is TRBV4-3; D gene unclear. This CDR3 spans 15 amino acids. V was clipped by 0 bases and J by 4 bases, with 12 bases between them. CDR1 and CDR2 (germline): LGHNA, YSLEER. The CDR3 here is CASSQDSHAGTEAFF. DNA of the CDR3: TGCGCCAGCAGCCAAGACTCCCACGCGGGCACTGAAGCTTTCTTT.

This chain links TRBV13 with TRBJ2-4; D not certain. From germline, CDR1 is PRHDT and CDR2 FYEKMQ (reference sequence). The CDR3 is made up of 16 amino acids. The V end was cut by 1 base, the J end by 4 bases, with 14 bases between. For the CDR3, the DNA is TGTGCCAGCAGCTTAGAGGGTTACGGGCAGAAAAACATTCAGTACTTC. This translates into CASSLEGYGQKNIQYF.

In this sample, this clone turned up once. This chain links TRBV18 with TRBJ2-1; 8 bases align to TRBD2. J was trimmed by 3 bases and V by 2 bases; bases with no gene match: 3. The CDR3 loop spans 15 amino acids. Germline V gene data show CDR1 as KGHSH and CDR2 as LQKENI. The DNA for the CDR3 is TGTGCCAGCTCACCAACGGGAGGGAACTACAATGAGCAGTTCTTC. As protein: CASSPTGGNYNEQFF.

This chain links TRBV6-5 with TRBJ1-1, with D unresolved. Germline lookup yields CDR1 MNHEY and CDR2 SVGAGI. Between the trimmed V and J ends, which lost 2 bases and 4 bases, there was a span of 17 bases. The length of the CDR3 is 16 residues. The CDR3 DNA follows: TGTGCCAGCAGTTACGCCAAACGACGTATAGGCACTGAAGCTTTCTTT. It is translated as CASSYAKRRIGTEAFF.

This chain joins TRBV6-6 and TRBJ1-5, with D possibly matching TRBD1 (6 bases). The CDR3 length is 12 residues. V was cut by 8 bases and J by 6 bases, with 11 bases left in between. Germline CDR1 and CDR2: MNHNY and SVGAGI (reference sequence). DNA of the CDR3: TGTGCCAGCCACAGGGTGGGTCAGCCCCAGCATTTT. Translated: CASHRVGQPQHF.

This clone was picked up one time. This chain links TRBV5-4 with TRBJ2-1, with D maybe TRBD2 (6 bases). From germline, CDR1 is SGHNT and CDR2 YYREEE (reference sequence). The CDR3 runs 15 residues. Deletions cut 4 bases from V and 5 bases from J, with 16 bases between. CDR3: CASSLPPGGNNEQFF. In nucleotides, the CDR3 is TGTGCCAGCAGCCTCCCCCCGGGCGGGAACAATGAGCAGTTCTTC.

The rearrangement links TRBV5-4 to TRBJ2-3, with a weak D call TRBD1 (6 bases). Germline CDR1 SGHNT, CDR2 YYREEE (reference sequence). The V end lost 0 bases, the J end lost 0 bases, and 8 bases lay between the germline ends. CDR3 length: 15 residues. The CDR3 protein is CASSLEGGSTDTQYF. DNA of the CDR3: TGTGCCAGCAGCTTGGAAGGGGGAAGCACAGATACGCAGTATTTT.

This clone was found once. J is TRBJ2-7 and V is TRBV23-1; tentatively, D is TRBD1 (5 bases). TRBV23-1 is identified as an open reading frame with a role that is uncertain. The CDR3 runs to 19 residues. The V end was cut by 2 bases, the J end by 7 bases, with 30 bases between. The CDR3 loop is CASSQERRVLDKPFSEQYF. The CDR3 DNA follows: TGCGCCAGCAGTCAAGAACGGCGCGTCCTGGACAAGCCTTTTTCGGAGCAGTACTTC.

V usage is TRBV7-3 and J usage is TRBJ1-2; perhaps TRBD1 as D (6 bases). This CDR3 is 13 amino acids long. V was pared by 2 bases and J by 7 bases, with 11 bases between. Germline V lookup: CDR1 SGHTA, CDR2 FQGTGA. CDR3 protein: CASSLVQGSGYTF. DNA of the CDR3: TGTGCCAGCAGCTTAGTCCAGGGGAGTGGCTACACCTTC. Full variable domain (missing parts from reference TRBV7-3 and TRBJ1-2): GAGVSQTPSNKVTEKGKYVELRCDPISGHTALYWYRQSLGQGPEFLIYFQGTGAADDSGLPNDRFFAVRPEGSVSTLKIQRTERGDSAVYLCASSLVQGSGYTFGSGTRLTVV.

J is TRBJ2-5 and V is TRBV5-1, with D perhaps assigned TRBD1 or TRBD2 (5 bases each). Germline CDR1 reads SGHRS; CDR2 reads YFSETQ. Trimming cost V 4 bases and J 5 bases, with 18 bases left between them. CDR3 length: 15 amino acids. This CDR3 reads CASSLTTAGTETQYF. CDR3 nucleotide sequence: TGCGCCAGCAGCCTCACAACCGCAGGGACGGAGACCCAGTACTTC.

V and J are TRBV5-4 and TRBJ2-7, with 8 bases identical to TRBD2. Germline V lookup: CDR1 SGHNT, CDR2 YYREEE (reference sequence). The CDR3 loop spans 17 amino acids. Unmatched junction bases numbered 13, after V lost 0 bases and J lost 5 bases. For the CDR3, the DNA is TGTGCCAGCAGCTTGGACCCCCGGGGGGGTGGTGCGGACGAGCAGTACTTC. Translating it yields CASSLDPRGGGADEQYF.